The rows below give T cell receptor beta chains drawn from one sample of a study of cytomegalovirus exposure and HLA in healthy donors. TCRdb keeps only in-frame clones here, not all; method: immunoSEQ multiplex PCR. The data hold approximately 150,000 clones, with about 80% observed a single time. Sequencing input: PBMCs. The receptors shown here come from a middle-aged man in good health and CMV-seronegative. CDR3s include the opening cysteine and the closing phenylalanine or tryptophan. The order of the fields is J gene, D gene, clone size, CDR3 length, V gene, CDR3 DNA, CDR3 protein. A D gene is named only where the DNA matches it firmly. For some rows the clone size is stated as once, few or many, or as a class when expanded; others skip it.

j_gene: TRBJ2-5; d_gene: -; abundance: -; len: 13; v_gene: TRBV19; CDR3nt: TGTGCCAGTAGTATGGTAAAGGGGGAGACCCAGTACTTC; CDR3aa: CASSMVKGETQYF
j_gene: TRBJ2-5; d_gene: -; abundance: few; len: 15; v_gene: TRBV29-1; CDR3nt: TGCAGCGCCCTTGCGGGGACTGATGCGAAAGAGACCCAGTACTTC; CDR3aa: CSALAGTDAKETQYF
j_gene: TRBJ2-4; d_gene: -; abundance: -; len: 15; v_gene: TRBV5-6; CDR3nt: TGTGCCAGCAGCTTGGCCTGGGCAGGGGAAAACATTCAGTACTTC; CDR3aa: CASSLAWAGENIQYF
j_gene: TRBJ1-2; d_gene: -; abundance: once; len: 13; v_gene: TRBV7-2; CDR3nt: TGTGCCAGCAGCTTTTCGGAGATCTATGGCTACACCTTC; CDR3aa: CASSFSEIYGYTF
j_gene: TRBJ2-1; d_gene: TRBD1; abundance: -; len: 15; v_gene: TRBV28; CDR3nt: TGTGCCAGCACCGGACAGGGGGGATCCTACAATGAGCAGTTCTTC; CDR3aa: CASTGQGGSYNEQFF
j_gene: TRBJ2-7; d_gene: TRBD2; abundance: -; len: 14; v_gene: TRBV5-4; CDR3nt: TGTGCCAGCAGCTTTGGGACTAGCGGGTACGAGCAGTACTTC; CDR3aa: CASSFGTSGYEQYF
j_gene: TRBJ2-7; d_gene: -; abundance: once; len: 16; v_gene: TRBV5-1; CDR3nt: TGCGCCAGCATCCCCCCCCCGAGCGGGCAGTCCTACGAGCAGTACTTC; CDR3aa: CASIPPPSGQSYEQYF
j_gene: TRBJ2-3; d_gene: -; abundance: -; len: 16; v_gene: TRBV5-4; CDR3nt: TGTGCCAGCAGTCCGGCCCGGGGGACTCAGACAGATACGCAGTATTTT; CDR3aa: CASSPARGTQTDTQYF
j_gene: TRBJ2-3; d_gene: -; abundance: -; len: 14; v_gene: TRBV29-1; CDR3nt: TGCAGCGTCGTACCGGGACTCAGGCAAGATACGCAGTATTTT; CDR3aa: CSVVPGLRQDTQYF
j_gene: TRBJ2-3; d_gene: -; abundance: -; len: 12; v_gene: TRBV29-1; CDR3nt: TGCAGCGTTGGCGGATTCGAAGATACGCAGTATTTT; CDR3aa: CSVGGFEDTQYF
j_gene: TRBJ2-1; d_gene: -; abundance: -; len: 13; v_gene: TRBV7-6; CDR3nt: TGTGCCAGCAGCGAGGACTACTACAATGAGCAGTTCTTC; CDR3aa: CASSEDYYNEQFF
j_gene: TRBJ1-4; d_gene: TRBD1; abundance: few; len: 14; v_gene: TRBV27; CDR3nt: TGTGCCAGCGGGGGACAGGGACGTAATGAAAAACTGTTTTTT; CDR3aa: CASGGQGRNEKLFF
j_gene: TRBJ2-7; d_gene: TRBD2; abundance: -; len: 17; v_gene: TRBV15; CDR3nt: TGTGCCACCAGCAGAGATCTGACTAGCGGGAGAGGAGACGAGCAGTACTTC; CDR3aa: CATSRDLTSGRGDEQYF
j_gene: TRBJ2-4; d_gene: -; abundance: -; len: 15; v_gene: TRBV5-1; CDR3nt: TGCGCCAGCAGCGCTGGGGGTCAGGGGATAAACATTCAGTACTTC; CDR3aa: CASSAGGQGINIQYF
j_gene: TRBJ1-5; d_gene: TRBD1; abundance: -; len: 16; v_gene: TRBV19; CDR3nt: TGTGCCAGTTTGGACCAAACAGGGGGCGGGTATCAGCCCCAGCATTTT; CDR3aa: CASLDQTGGGYQPQHF
j_gene: TRBJ2-5; d_gene: -; abundance: -; len: 12; v_gene: TRBV30; CDR3nt: TGTGCCTGGAGCGGTACGCCAGAGACCCAGTACTTC; CDR3aa: CAWSGTPETQYF
j_gene: TRBJ2-5; d_gene: TRBD2; abundance: -; len: 15; v_gene: TRBV4-2; CDR3nt: TGTGCCAGCAGCCAGAGAGCGGGAGTTGGAGAGACCCAGTACTTC; CDR3aa: CASSQRAGVGETQYF
j_gene: TRBJ1-2; d_gene: -; abundance: few; len: 17; v_gene: TRBV7-9; CDR3nt: TGTGCCAGCAGCGATTCACCGGGGGAGGGGGAGAGTCGTGGCTACACCTTC; CDR3aa: CASSDSPGEGESRGYTF
j_gene: TRBJ2-1; d_gene: TRBD2; abundance: -; len: 15; v_gene: TRBV5-4; CDR3nt: TGTGCCAGCAGCTTACTAGCGAGCTCCTACAATGAGCAGTTCTTC; CDR3aa: CASSLLASSYNEQFF
j_gene: TRBJ2-7; d_gene: TRBD1; abundance: few; len: 13; v_gene: TRBV6-5; CDR3nt: TGTGCCAGCAGCCTCGGGACAGGGAGCGAGCAGTACTTC; CDR3aa: CASSLGTGSEQYF
j_gene: TRBJ2-3; d_gene: TRBD1; abundance: -; len: 13; v_gene: TRBV29-1; CDR3nt: TGCAGCGCGCGGACAGGGGGCGTCGATACGCAGTATTTT; CDR3aa: CSARTGGVDTQYF
j_gene: TRBJ1-2; d_gene: TRBD1; abundance: -; len: 13; v_gene: TRBV5-1; CDR3nt: TGCGCCAGCAGCGAACAGGGGTCGTATGGCTACACCTTC; CDR3aa: CASSEQGSYGYTF
j_gene: TRBJ2-5; d_gene: -; abundance: -; len: 13; v_gene: TRBV10-2; CDR3nt: TGCGCCAGCAGGGCGACAGGAGAAGAGACCCAGTACTTC; CDR3aa: CASRATGEETQYF
j_gene: TRBJ2-3; d_gene: -; abundance: -; len: 13; v_gene: TRBV6-5; CDR3nt: TGTGCCAGCGGGAGAGGGTACACAGATACGCAGTATTTT; CDR3aa: CASGRGYTDTQYF
j_gene: TRBJ2-3; d_gene: TRBD2; abundance: -; len: 17; v_gene: TRBV27; CDR3nt: TGTGTCAGCAGTCTCTTAGCGGGAGGGAGTCACACAGATACGCAGTATTTT; CDR3aa: CVSSLLAGGSHTDTQYF
j_gene: TRBJ2-7; d_gene: TRBD2; abundance: few; len: 16; v_gene: TRBV6-1; CDR3nt: TGTGCCAGCAGTGACCCAAGGGGAGGGGTGAGGGGAGAGCAGTACTTC; CDR3aa: CASSDPRGGVRGEQYF
j_gene: TRBJ1-5; d_gene: TRBD1; abundance: -; len: 17; v_gene: TRBV28; CDR3nt: TGTGCCAGCAGTTTAAGGACAGGGCCCTATAGCAATCAGCCCCAGCATTTT; CDR3aa: CASSLRTGPYSNQPQHF
j_gene: TRBJ2-2; d_gene: -; abundance: few; len: 14; v_gene: TRBV19; CDR3nt: TGTGCCAGTGGCGACAGGCCGAACACCGGGGAGCTGTTTTTT; CDR3aa: CASGDRPNTGELFF
j_gene: TRBJ2-5; d_gene: -; abundance: few; len: 13; v_gene: TRBV6-4; CDR3nt: TGTGCCAGCAGTGTTCTCAGGGGAGAGACCCAGTACTTC; CDR3aa: CASSVLRGETQYF
j_gene: TRBJ2-1; d_gene: TRBD1; abundance: -; len: 17; v_gene: TRBV2; CDR3nt: TGTGCCAGCAGTGAGATGGGTGCGGGACAGGGTTACAATGAGCAATTCTTC; CDR3aa: CASSEMGAGQGYNEQFF
j_gene: TRBJ2-3; d_gene: -; abundance: -; len: 15; v_gene: TRBV5-1; CDR3nt: TGCGCCAGCAGCTCTGGAGGGATCCTCACAGATACGCAGTATTTT; CDR3aa: CASSSGGILTDTQYF
j_gene: TRBJ2-5; d_gene: TRBD2; abundance: once; len: 12; v_gene: TRBV30; CDR3nt: TGTGCCTGGAGCCCGCGGGAGGGCCGTACGTACTTC; CDR3aa: CAWSPREGRTYF